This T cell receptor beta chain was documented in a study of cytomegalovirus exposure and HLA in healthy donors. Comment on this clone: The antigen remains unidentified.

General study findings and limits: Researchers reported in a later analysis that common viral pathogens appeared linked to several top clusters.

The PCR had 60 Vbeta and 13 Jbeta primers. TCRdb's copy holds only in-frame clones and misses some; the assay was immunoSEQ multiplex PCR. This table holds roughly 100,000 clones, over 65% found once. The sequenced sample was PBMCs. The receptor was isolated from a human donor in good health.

The CDR3 spells CATASIILPNEQFF. In DNA, the CDR3 is TGTGCCACTGCTAGCATCATCCTACCAAATGAGCAGTTCTTC. V gene TRBV27 combines with J gene TRBJ2-1, with D possibly TRBD2 on 5 matching bases. The V and J ends lost 10 bases and 7 bases respectively, with 20 bases between them. CDR1 is MNHEY and CDR2 is SMNVEV in the germline V gene (reference sequence). This CDR3 comprises 14 residues.